What follows is one T cell receptor beta chain and its context. The antigen is unknown. The PCR contained 60 Vbeta and 13 Jbeta primers. Using immunoSEQ multiplex PCR, the repertoire was profiled, and TCRdb retains in-frame clones only, with some absent. The table lists approximately 190,000 clones, roughly 87% of them singletons. These data originate in a study of cytomegalovirus exposure and HLA in healthy donors. Study information: In terms of ancestry, the Caucasian-associated cluster contained about 80% of the approximately 420 genotyped donors.

The CDR3 totals 15 residues. Looked up from germline, CDR1 is SGHRS and CDR2 is YFSETQ. The ends lost 1 base at V and 7 bases at J; junction bases unmatched: 10. Findings and caveats of the study: Using a false discovery rate of 0.05, a later analysis showed that 16,951 TCR beta sequences were associated with HLA alleles. A few V segments could not be told apart, such as TRBV6-2 and TRBV6-3, and were left out.

The V and J genes are TRBV5-1 and TRBJ1-2; 7 bases are a match to TRBD1. The sample comprised PBMCs. The source is a boy younger than 10 in good health and CMV-seronegative. CDR3 amino acids: CASSLQGGVASGYTF. The CDR3 DNA is TGCGCCAGCAGCTTGCAGGGGGGCGTTGCGAGTGGCTACACCTTC.